This section outlines one TCR beta chain sequence together with its context. Its matching antigen is unknown. The data stem from a study of T cell responses to AZD1222 COVID-19 vaccine. Study results and limitations: Donors were largely white British and mainly female; clonal diversity was possibly underestimated. Recipients of AZD1222 seropositive at baseline numbered only 5 to 7. Spike-specific TCRs gained breadth and depth after people received two AZD1222 doses. Spike regions recognized by vaccine-associated CD4 TCRs spanned the protein, led by 160-218 and 743-854.

Germline V gene sequence: CDR1 SGHKS, CDR2 YYEKEE (reference sequence). V lost 1 base and J lost 7; bases outside the gene matches: 5. CDR3 length equals 14 residues. Clones were read by immunoSEQ multiplex PCR, and TCRdb kept only the in-frame ones, dropping some. In the table there are approximately 140,000 clones, more than 85% of which are singletons. The chain employs TRBV5-5 and TRBJ1-1; TRBD1 agrees at 9 bases. The specimen was peripheral blood, collected on day 0 of AZD1222 vaccination. This clonotype originated in an adult in good health. Here the CDR3 reads CASSLRDRALEAFF. The CDR3 DNA reads as TGTGCCAGCAGCTTGAGGGACAGGGCCCTTGAAGCTTTCTTT.